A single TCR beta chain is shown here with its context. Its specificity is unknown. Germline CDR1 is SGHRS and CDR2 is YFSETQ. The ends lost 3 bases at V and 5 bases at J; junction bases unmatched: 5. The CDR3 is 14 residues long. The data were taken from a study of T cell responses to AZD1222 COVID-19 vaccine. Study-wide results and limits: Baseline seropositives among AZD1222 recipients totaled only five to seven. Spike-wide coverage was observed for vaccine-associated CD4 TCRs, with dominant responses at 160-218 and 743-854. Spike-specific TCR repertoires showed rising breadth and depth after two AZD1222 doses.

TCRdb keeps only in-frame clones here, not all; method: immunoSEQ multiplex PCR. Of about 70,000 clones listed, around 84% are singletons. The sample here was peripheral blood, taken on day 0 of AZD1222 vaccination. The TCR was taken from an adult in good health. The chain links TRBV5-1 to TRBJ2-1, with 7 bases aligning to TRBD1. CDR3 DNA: TGCGCCAGCAGCTCAGCGACAGGGAACAATGAGCAGTTCTTC. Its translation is CASSSATGNNEQFF. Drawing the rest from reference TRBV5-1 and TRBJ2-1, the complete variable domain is KAGVTQTPRYLIKTRGQQVTLSCSPISGHRSVSWYQQTPGQGLQFLFEYFSETQRNKGNFPGRFSGRQFSNSRSEMNVSTLELGDSALYLCASSSATGNNEQFFGPGTRLTVL.